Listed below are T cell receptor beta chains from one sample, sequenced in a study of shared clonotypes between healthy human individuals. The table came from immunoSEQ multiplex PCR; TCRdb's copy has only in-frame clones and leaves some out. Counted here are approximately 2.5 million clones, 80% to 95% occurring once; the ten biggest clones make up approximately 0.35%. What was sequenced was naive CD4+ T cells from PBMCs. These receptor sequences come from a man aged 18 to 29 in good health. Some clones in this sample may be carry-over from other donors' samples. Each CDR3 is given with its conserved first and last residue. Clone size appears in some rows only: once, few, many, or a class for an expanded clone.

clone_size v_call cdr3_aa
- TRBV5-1 CASSLAGGEAEAFF
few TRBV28 CASSLVATRRAFF
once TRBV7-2 CASSSQLASETQYF
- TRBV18 CASSSAGTGRDTGELFF
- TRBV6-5 CASRPRAQSYEQYF
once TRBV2 CARTKAGINNEQFF
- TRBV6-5 CASSYEGYTEAFF
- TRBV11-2 CASSLGPPLGGEGYTF
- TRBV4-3 CASSSSGPSGANVLTF
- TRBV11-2 CASSLRTDQGSEQYF
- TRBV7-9 CASSKRQGFGNTIYF
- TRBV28 CASSLGSGGYSDTDTQYF
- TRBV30 CAWRRGSLSEQYF
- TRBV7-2 CASSLLGGGTADTQYF
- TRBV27 CASASRETQYF
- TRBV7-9 CASSLSGTSYEQYF
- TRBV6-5 CASSPSGTGNTIYF
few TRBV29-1 CSGRTGLNTEAFF